One sample yielded the 29 T cell receptor beta chains listed below, sequenced in a study of T cells in Graves' hyperthyroidism and ophthalmopathy. From RNA transcripts, TCR beta CDR3 regions were amplified. HTBI primers were employed in a first-round RT-PCR of the TCR CDR3. Each CDR3 protein gets one entry after TCRdb re-called the multiplex PCR reads with MiXCR. The top ten hold roughly 3.5% of the sample, which has about 360,000 distinct CDR3 sequences, 19% seen once. Sequencing was performed on blood. The receptors derive from a woman aged 18 to 35 with Graves' hyperthyroidism.

V is TRBV3-1 and J is TRBJ2-7; 8 bases fit TRBD1. The CDR3 sequence is 15 residues long. Trimming at V came to 1 base and at J to 2 bases, leaving 4 bases not matched to a gene. The germline gives CDR1 LGHDT, CDR2 YNNKEL (reference sequence). The CDR3 DNA reads TGTGCCAGCAGCCAAGTAGGGACAGGAACCTACGAGCAGTACTTC. Protein sequence: CASSQVGTGTYEQYF.

This clonotype was detected a few times. The J gene is TRBJ2-2, the V gene TRBV2; D remains ambiguous. Germline CDR1 is SNHLY and CDR2 is FYNNEI. The length of the CDR3 is 15 residues. V was trimmed by 3 bases and J by 4 bases, leaving 12 bases between them. The CDR3 bases are TGTGCCAGCAGTGAGAGACTGTTCCTCACCGGGGAGCTGTTTTTT. It translates to CASSERLFLTGELFF. Looking up the rest from reference TRBV2 and TRBJ2-2 gives the full variable domain: EPEVTQTPSHQVTQMGQEVILRCVPISNHLYFYWYRQILGQKVEFLVSFYNNEISEKSEIFDDQFSVERPDGSNFTLKIRSTKLEDSAMYFCASSERLFLTGELFFGEGSRLTVL.

This clonotype was detected many times. The gene calls are TRBV4-1 and TRBJ1-2; 7 bases match TRBD1. V dropped 5 bases and J dropped 6; count of bases not matched to a gene: 12. The CDR3 has 15 amino acids. CDR1 is MGHRA, CDR2 YSYEKL, per germline. CDR3 amino acids: CASSAFGQARNGYTF. The DNA for the CDR3 is TGCGCCAGCAGCGCCTTTGGACAGGCTCGAAATGGCTACACCTTC.

V and J are TRBV5-1 and TRBJ2-2; D is ambiguous. CDR1 and CDR2 from the germline V gene are SGHRS and YFSETQ. The CDR3 spans 15 residues. V dropped 6 bases and J dropped 5 bases, with 17 bases sitting between them. The CDR3 nucleotides read TGCGCCAGCAACTACGATTTTGGTGATACCGGGGAGCTGTTTTTT. It encodes CASNYDFGDTGELFF.

This chain joins TRBV28 and TRBJ2-7; D is possibly TRBD2 (5 bases). Germline CDR1 is MDHEN and CDR2 is SYDVKM. V gave up 6 bases and J gave up 5 bases, with 20 bases separating them. The CDR3 loop spans 15 amino acids. The DNA for the CDR3 is TGTGCCAGCAGCCCCTCGGGGTCAACTTTCGACGAGCAGTACTTC. It encodes CASSPSGSTFDEQYF.

The sample holds many counts of this clonotype. The chain is built from TRBV19 and TRBJ2-7; D possibly matches TRBD1 or TRBD2 (5 bases each). The V end lost 4 bases, the J end lost 3 bases, and 16 bases lay between the germline ends. The CDR3 has 15 residues. Germline lookup yields CDR1 LNHDA and CDR2 SQIVND (reference sequence). This CDR3 reads CASSNDGGFFYEQYF. The CDR3 region has the DNA TGTGCCAGTAGTAATGATGGGGGATTTTTCTACGAGCAGTACTTC.

This clonotype came up many times. The chain carries TRBV5-1 and TRBJ2-7; 7 bases agree with TRBD1. With 0 bases clipped from V and 5 bases from J, the junction kept 8 bases outside the gene matches. The CDR3 has 15 amino acids. The germline CDR1 and CDR2 sequences are SGHRS and YFSETQ. CDR3 in DNA: TGCGCCAGCAGCTTGGAGAGGGGGCGAATCGACGAGCAGTACTTC. Residues: CASSLERGRIDEQYF.

This clonotype was counted between two and nine times. The chain has TRBV3-1 and TRBJ2-7; 9 positions match TRBD1. V lost 3 bases, J lost 7 bases, and 7 bases stayed unmatched. The CDR3 contains 14 residues. Germline V gene data show CDR1 as LGHDT and CDR2 as YNNKEL (reference sequence). The CDR3 DNA follows: TGTGCCAGCAGCCAGCCAAGACAGGGGGGTGAGCAGTACTTC. Protein sequence: CASSQPRQGGEQYF.

The chain has TRBV6-2 or TRBV6-3 and TRBJ2-7, with TRBD1 matching over 11 bases. Per germline, CDR1 MNHEY and CDR2 SVGEGT. The CDR3 contains 16 residues. Trimming took 2 bases from V and 0 from J; bases not matched to a gene: 3. CDR3 amino acids: CASSYRGTGGSYEQYF. CDR3 coding DNA: TGTGCCAGCAGTTACAGGGGGACAGGGGGCTCCTACGAGCAGTACTTC.

With regard to this clonotype: This sequence may be a read error, since a much larger clone differs from it by one base. The V call is TRBV11-1, the J call TRBJ2-6; D call uncertain. Germline V gene sequence: CDR1 SGHAT, CDR2 FQDESV (reference sequence). There are 17 residues in the CDR3. CDR3: CASSPRTPRSGVNVLTF. The CDR3 DNA reads TGTGCCAGCAGCCCTCGAACGCCAAGGAGTGGGGTCAACGTCCTGACTTTC.

Ten or more counts support this clonotype. The V call is TRBV5-1, the J call TRBJ2-5, with TRBD2 matching over 13 bases. The CDR3 spans 17 residues. The V segment lost 3 bases and the J segment 4 bases; nucleotides outside the gene matches: 9. The germline V gene encodes CDR1 SGHRS and CDR2 YFSETQ. The CDR3 loop is CASSSTSGGPAGETQYF. In DNA, the CDR3 is TGCGCCAGCAGCTCGACTAGCGGGGGGCCCGCTGGAGAGACCCAGTACTTC.

This clonotype was observed at least ten times. The CDR3 DNA is TGCAGTGCTCCGCAGGGAAGAGAGACCCAGTACTTC. Amino acid sequence: CSAPQGRETQYF. The rearrangement links TRBV20-1 to TRBJ2-5; tentatively, D is TRBD1 (5 bases). CDR3 length: 12 amino acids. Trimming cost V 5 bases and J 4 bases, with 11 bases left between them. The germline V gene encodes CDR1 DFQATT and CDR2 SNEGSKA (reference sequence).

This clonotype showed up many times. The V gene is TRBV5-1, the J gene TRBJ2-7; 8 bases fit TRBD1. The CDR3 runs to 15 residues. The V segment lost 2 bases and the J segment 4 bases; nucleotides outside the gene matches: 8. Per the germline V gene, CDR1 is SGHRS and CDR2 is YFSETQ. CDR3 DNA: TGCGCCAGCAGCTTTACTCGGGACAGGAGTTACGAGCAGTACTTC. It codes for CASSFTRDRSYEQYF.

V gene TRBV6-2 or TRBV6-3 combines with J gene TRBJ1-1; D is unresolved. Trimming pared 0 bases from V and 1 base from J, leaving 3 bases between. From germline, CDR1 is MNHEY and CDR2 SVGEGT. The CDR3 covers 13 residues. The CDR3 spells CASSYSTNTEAFF. The CDR3 DNA is TGTGCCAGCAGTTACTCCACGAACACTGAAGCTTTCTTT.

This clonotype was seen ten or more times. This chain joins TRBV20-1 and TRBJ1-6, with D possibly matching TRBD1 (6 bases). The germline V and J ends were trimmed by 5 bases and 6 bases, with 8 bases remaining between them. Germline CDR1 is DFQATT and CDR2 is SNEGSKA (reference sequence). This CDR3 is 12 amino acids long. The CDR3 DNA follows: TGCAGTGCTCTACAGGGTAATTCACCCCTCCACTTT. Its translation: CSALQGNSPLHF.

The J gene is TRBJ2-2, the V gene TRBV4-2; D remains ambiguous. The CDR3 is 15 amino acids. V was shortened by 4 bases and J by 6 bases, with 15 bases between the two germline ends. The germline V gene has CDR1 LGHNA and CDR2 YNFKEQ. As DNA, the CDR3 is TGTGCCAGCAGCCCCCGGGCCCCTGAGCCCGGGGAGCTGTTTTTT. It specifies CASSPRAPEPGELFF.

In this sample, this clonotype turned up many times. This chain joins TRBV20-1 and TRBJ2-5; tentatively, D is TRBD1 (5 bases). V was cut by 0 bases and J by 4 bases, with 12 bases left in between. Germline V lookup: CDR1 DFQATT, CDR2 SNEGSKA (reference sequence). The CDR3 has 14 amino acids. Written as DNA, the CDR3 is TGCAGTGCTAGAGATCCCCAGGGTTCAGAGACCCAGTACTTC. Its protein product is CSARDPQGSETQYF.

This clonotype was counted many times. The chain combines TRBV12-3 or TRBV12-4 with TRBJ1-1; D is perhaps TRBD1 (5 bases). Trimming left V 7 bases short and J 0 bases short, with 18 bases between. The CDR3 has 16 amino acids. In DNA, the CDR3 is TGTGCCAGCACTACGAGGATGGGGGGAATGAACACTGAAGCTTTCTTT. This codes for CASTTRMGGMNTEAFF.

This clonotype was recorded at least ten times. The J gene is TRBJ2-5, the V gene TRBV28; TRBD1 or TRBD2 may be the D gene (5 bases each). The CDR3 extends over 13 amino acids. Trimming pared 7 bases from V and 5 bases from J, leaving 14 bases between. Germline V gene sequence: CDR1 MDHEN, CDR2 SYDVKM. DNA for the CDR3: TGTGCCAGCACCCGGCCAGGGACGGAGACCCAGTACTTC. It specifies CASTRPGTETQYF.

This clonotype has a count of ten or more. V gene TRBV7-9 combines with J gene TRBJ2-7; D may be TRBD1 (5 bases). CDR3 size: 13 residues. In germline, CDR1 is SEHNR, CDR2 FQNEAQ (reference sequence). V was trimmed by 1 base and J by 6 bases, leaving 10 bases between them. This CDR3 reads CASSLGRGSEQYF. CDR3 DNA sequence: TGTGCCAGCAGCTTAGGAAGGGGCTCCGAGCAGTACTTC.

The genes are TRBV6-1 and TRBJ1-1; D not certain. The CDR3 runs 14 residues. The germline V gene encodes CDR1 MNHNS and CDR2 SASEGT. V was clipped by 2 bases and J by 3 bases, with 10 bases between them. CDR3 sequence reads: CASSEQEGYTEAFF. The DNA for the CDR3 is TGTGCCAGCAGTGAACAGGAAGGATACACTGAAGCTTTCTTT.

This clonotype has ten or more counts. This chain uses TRBV7-8 with TRBJ1-3; D ambiguous. The V gene lost 5 bases and the J gene lost 0 bases, with 14 bases spanning the gap. The CDR3 loop spans 16 amino acids. CDR1 SGHVS and CDR2 FQNEAQ come from the germline V gene. The CDR3 protein is CASSPSRLNSGNTIYF. The CDR3 bases are TGTGCCAGCAGCCCTTCGAGGCTAAACTCTGGAAACACCATATATTTT.

The chain joins TRBV4-1 to TRBJ2-2, with 8 bases identical to TRBD1. Trimming removed 7 bases from V and 0 bases from J; junction bases left unmatched: 7. In germline, CDR1 is MGHRA, CDR2 YSYEKL. This CDR3 has 16 residues. Written as DNA, the CDR3 is TGCGCCAGCACCCTACAGGGGGGCACGAACACCGGGGAGCTGTTTTTT. It codes for CASTLQGGTNTGELFF.

In this sample, this clonotype turned up a few times. CDR3 nucleotide sequence: TGTGCCAGCAGACTCGCCGGGACAGAGGCTTTCTTT. Amino acids: CASRLAGTEAFF. This chain connects TRBV2 to TRBJ1-1; TRBD1 matches at 7 bases. The J segment lost 11 bases and the V segment lost 6 bases, leaving 9 bases of the junction unmatched. Germline values: CDR1 SNHLY, CDR2 FYNNEI. The CDR3 contains 12 residues.

This chain links TRBV6-5 with TRBJ2-3; 7 bases agree with TRBD2. CDR3 size: 13 residues. V gave up 4 bases and J gave up 8 bases; unmatched junction bases: 6. Germline assignment: CDR1 MNHEY and CDR2 SVGAGI. The CDR3 is CASSFQERGTQYF. DNA of the CDR3: TGTGCCAGCAGTTTCCAGGAGCGGGGTACGCAGTATTTT.

This clonotype was recorded a few times. With a much larger clone just one base away, this may be a read error. The chain carries TRBV12-3 or TRBV12-4 and TRBJ1-2; D is perhaps TRBD1 (5 bases). This CDR3 has 15 amino acids. Trimming pared 1 base from V and 6 bases from J, leaving 15 bases between. The CDR3: CASSLGDRGRDGYTF. Here the CDR3 DNA reads TGTGCCAGCAGTTTAGGCGATCGGGGCAGGGATGGCTACACCTTC.

V is TRBV6-1 and J is TRBJ2-6; D is undetermined. The CDR3 totals 14 residues. With 10 bases removed from V and 3 bases from J, the gap between germline ends came to 13 bases. Germline loops: CDR1 MNHNS, CDR2 SASEGT. CDR3 in amino acids: CATQKGFGANVLTF. The CDR3 DNA is TGTGCCACCCAGAAGGGCTTTGGGGCCAACGTCCTGACTTTC.

The chain couples TRBV9 to TRBJ2-5, with 9 bases matching TRBD2. Looked up from germline, CDR1 is SGDLS and CDR2 is YYNGEE. Losses at the gene ends were 0 bases for V and 3 bases for J; bases not matched to a gene: 6. There are 16 residues in the CDR3. For the CDR3, the DNA is TGTGCCAGCAGCGTAGTGGGTAGCGGGGGAGAAGAGACCCAGTACTTC. The encoded protein is CASSVVGSGGEETQYF.

This clonotype was seen more than once but under ten times. V gene TRBV30 combines with J gene TRBJ2-1; 9 nucleotides agree with TRBD2. Germline assignment: CDR1 GTSNPN and CDR2 SVGIG (reference sequence). The length of the CDR3 is 13 residues. With 3 bases clipped from V and 8 bases from J, the junction kept 5 bases outside the gene matches. The CDR3 DNA is TGTGCCTGGAGGCCGGGACTAGCATATGAGCAGTTCTTC. This gives the protein CAWRPGLAYEQFF.